Here is one T cell receptor beta chain with its context. This clone was detected only once. The antigen it binds to is not known. No base quality values were provided; no much bigger clone lies one nucleotide off. TCRbeta CDR3 regions were amplified from genomic DNA by means of the immunoSEQ Assay, a bias-controlled multiplex PCR. Concerning the study's data processing: Nucleated cell counts per sample were estimated from amplification of reference gene primers within the assay. To quantify the absolute abundance of each unique TCRbeta CDR3 rearrangement, sequence reads were collapsed and filtered. Productive Simpson clonality was computed per sample as the square root of Simpson's diversity index over productive rearrangements. Held by TCRdb, this immuneACCESS table contains in-frame sequences only and omits some clones. Under half of the omission traces to an unresolved V gene where checked; the cause of the rest is unknown. That table supplies the V and J calls and clone size; D and trimming were determined from the DNA. Here the sample has about 230,000 clones; roughly four fifths occur a single time. Together, the top ten hold approximately 4.4% of the sample.

Collaborating institutions collected whole blood in K2EDTA tubes following their own protocols. For TCRbeta analysis, collaborators shipped samples as frozen whole blood, isolated PBMCs, or DNA extracted from either of those sample types. This sample is part of a study of blood T cell repertoires in COVID-19 (dated by TCRdb to 2018 to 2021). Background on the whole study: Collaborator samples came from the United States, Italy and Spain and covered acute and convalescent phases of COVID-19. The prospective study material was composed of cDNA or gDNA derived from T cells, B-cell-depleted T cells, or PBMCs. Subjects who had been exposed to COVID-19, were actively infected with it, or had recovered from it provided the deeply sampled blood TCRbeta repertoires that made up the dataset. The repertoires were made available in a free public database intended to serve as a resource for research on the immune response to SARS-CoV-2. The samples were drawn from two sources: the first 160 participants of the ongoing ImmuneRACE study, and 1,254 subjects contributed by 6 global collaborators. Nearly every sample came with metadata listing a de-identified subject ID, COVID-19 status, age in years and sex. HLA class I and class II types, where available, came from metadata supplied by the sample provider rather than from assay-based typing. Findings and caveats that apply to the study as a whole: Clinical and demographic metadata were provided uncurated, with the amount varying by source and participant.

Reading from cysteine to phenylalanine, the CDR3 counts 13 amino acids. Only the CDR3 DNA is retained, 39 bases long and in frame from the first base. The trim is 2 bases for V and 11 bases for J, with a gap of 10 bases between the germline ends. From the germline V gene, CDR1 is SGHDN and CDR2 is FVKESK. The sequence came from a man in his fifties or sixties with active or convalescent COVID-19. Recombination joined TRBV14 with TRBJ1-6; TRBD1 is a weak D gene call, 5 bases matching. Sequenced: peripheral blood. The CDR3 loop reads CASSQITGAPLHF. The nucleotide sequence reads TGTGCCAGCAGCCAAATTACGGGGGCACCCCTCCACTTT.